This paragraph reports one T cell receptor (beta chain). Its antigen is not identified. The data are from a study of OX40 agonist ivuxolimab in advanced cancers. Overall study context: A male proportion of 70% to 90% was recorded, with mean age around 55 years and range 23 to 79.

The CDR3 contains 14 residues. The V gene lost 1 base and the J gene lost 5 bases, with 11 bases spanning the gap. Germline V gives CDR1 MNHNS, CDR2 SASEGT. Study-wide results and limits: Relatively little clonal expansion, among the lowest observed, appeared in partial responders at 0.1-3.0 mg/kg.

Method: immunoSEQ multiplex PCR; TCRdb's copy keeps in-frame clones and lacks some. The table shows roughly 48,000 clones, with about 83% occurring only once. The TCR sequence derives from an adult with an advanced solid tumor such as melanoma, head and neck, liver or kidney cancer. This specimen consisted of CD4+ or CD8+ T cells sorted from blood, obtained in a trial of the OX40 agonist ivuxolimab. The V and J genes are TRBV6-1 and TRBJ1-1; no definite D call. Here the CDR3 reads CASSEVGPRTEAFF. The CDR3 coding sequence is TGTGCCAGCAGTGAAGTTGGCCCAAGGACTGAAGCTTTCTTT.